This T cell receptor (beta chain) was found in a study of T cell changes during pregnancy in multiple sclerosis. TCRdb's table, derived via immunoSEQ multiplex PCR, lists solely in-frame clones and lacks some. This table has about 56,000 clones, around 85% appearing once. The specimen was CD4+ T cells from peripheral blood mononuclear cells, collected in the third trimester of pregnancy. The TCR originated in a female donor with multiple sclerosis, enrolled in a pregnancy study.

The CDR3 sequence is CASSFGSIGEEKLFF. CDR3 sequence (DNA): TGTGCCAGCTCATTTGGGTCCATAGGGGAAGAAAAACTGTTTTTT. The chain couples TRBV18 to TRBJ1-4; weak D call: TRBD1 (5 bases). Germline CDR1 and CDR2: KGHSH and LQKENI. The CDR3 sequence is 15 residues long. V lost 5 bases, J lost 8 bases, and 18 bases lay in between.